This T cell receptor beta chain appears in the sequencing data of a study of T cells in Graves' hyperthyroidism and ophthalmopathy. Study information: Sampling of peripheral blood happened at initial diagnosis, prior to any treatment.

A single count supports this clonotype. Its antigen remains unidentified. V gave up 1 base and J gave up 3 bases; unmatched junction bases: 0. This CDR3 has 13 residues. Germline V gene lookup returns CDR1 DFQATT and CDR2 SNEGSKA (reference sequence). Amplification of TCR beta CDR3 regions was performed using RNA transcripts as template. Initially, a first-round RT-PCR of the TCR CDR3 employed the HTBI primer set. TCRdb fed the multiplex PCR reads into MiXCR, producing one record per CDR3 protein. In the table there are 300,000 to 350,000 distinct CDR3 sequences, over 15% of which are singletons. Whole-study results and caveats: Within blood appeared most thyroid clonotypes that had expanded above 0.001.

The study defined stable Graves' hyperthyroidism as no ophthalmopathy progression within 18 months. Pregnant or lactating patients were excluded, as were those with uncontrolled infection or other autoimmune disease. Sequencing was carried out using blood. The chain combines TRBV20-1 with TRBJ1-1; 9 bases map to TRBD1. The receptor was isolated from a woman aged 45-59 years with Graves' hyperthyroidism. CDR3 protein: CSARGDRDTEAFF. For the CDR3, the DNA is TGCAGTGCTAGAGGGGACAGGGACACTGAAGCTTTCTTT.